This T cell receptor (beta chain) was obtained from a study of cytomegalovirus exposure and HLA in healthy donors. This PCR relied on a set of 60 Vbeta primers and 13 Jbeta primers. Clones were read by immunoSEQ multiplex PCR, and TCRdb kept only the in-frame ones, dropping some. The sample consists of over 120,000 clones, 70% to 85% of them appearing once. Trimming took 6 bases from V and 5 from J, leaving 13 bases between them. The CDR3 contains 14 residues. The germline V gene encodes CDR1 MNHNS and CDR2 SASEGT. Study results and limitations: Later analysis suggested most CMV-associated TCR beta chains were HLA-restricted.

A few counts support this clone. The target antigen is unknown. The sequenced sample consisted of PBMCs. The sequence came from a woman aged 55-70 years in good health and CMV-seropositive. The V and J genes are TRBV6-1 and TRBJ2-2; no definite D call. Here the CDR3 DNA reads TGTGCCAGCAGAGCACACGGAGCAACCGGGGAGCTGTTTTTT. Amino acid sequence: CASRAHGATGELFF.